A selection of T cell receptor beta chains follows, all from one sample in a study of OX40 agonist ivuxolimab in advanced cancers. Method: immunoSEQ multiplex PCR; TCRdb's copy keeps in-frame clones and lacks some. The sample yields tens of thousands of clones, over 75% seen once. Material: CD4+ or CD8+ T cells sorted from blood, obtained in a trial of the OX40 agonist ivuxolimab. The receptors were sampled from an adult with an advanced solid tumor such as melanoma, head and neck, liver or kidney cancer. The CDR3 runs from the conserved cysteine through the conserved F or W. D genes are given only for firm matches. Clone size is stated in some rows and not others, as once, few, many or a class when expanded.

j_call	d_call	v_call	clone_size	cdr3_aa	cdr3_nt
TRBJ1-1	.	TRBV29-1	.	CSVVGTVDTEAFF	TGCAGCGTTGTAGGGACGGTGGACACTGAAGCTTTCTTT
TRBJ1-2	TRBD1	TRBV29-1	.	CSVEDHRDRGGEVLNYGYTF	TGCAGCGTTGAAGATCATCGGGACAGGGGGGGAGAGGTTTTAAACTATGGCTACACCTTC
TRBJ2-7	TRBD1	TRBV7-6	.	CASSLAPGTGRNAEQYF	TGTGCCAGCAGCTTAGCCCCCGGGACAGGGAGGAATGCCGAGCAGTACTTC
TRBJ1-4	TRBD1	TRBV6-5	.	CASSSTTGGGEKLFF	TGTGCCAGCAGTTCAACGACAGGGGGAGGTGAAAAACTGTTTTTT
TRBJ2-1	.	TRBV27	.	CASILGGGGPRNLNEQFF	TGTGCCAGCATCCTAGGGGGCGGGGGGCCCCGGAACCTCAATGAGCAGTTCTTC
TRBJ1-3	TRBD1	TRBV2	.	CASSGTASGNTIYF	TGTGCCAGCAGCGGGACAGCCTCTGGAAACACCATATATTTT
TRBJ2-4	.	TRBV19	few	CASSIDQAKRSIQYF	TGTGCCAGTAGTATAGATCAGGCAAAACGGAGCATTCAGTACTTC
TRBJ2-7	.	TRBV27	.	CASSLSESYEQYF	TGTGCCAGCAGTTTATCTGAGTCTTACGAGCAGTACTTC
TRBJ1-5	TRBD1	TRBV19	.	CASEQGNQPQHF	TGTGCCAGTGAACAGGGGAATCAGCCCCAGCATTTT
TRBJ1-2	TRBD1	TRBV27	.	CASSLMTGYGYTF	TGTGCCAGCAGCTTGATGACAGGGTATGGCTACACCTTC
TRBJ1-5	.	TRBV18	.	CASSPTDNSNQPQHF	TGTGCCAGCTCACCGACAGACAATAGCAATCAGCCCCAGCATTTT
TRBJ2-1	TRBD2	TRBV7-3	.	CASSLTAWGGNEQFF	TGTGCCAGCAGCTTAACGGCCTGGGGGGGCAATGAGCAGTTCTTC
TRBJ1-6	.	TRBV4-1	.	CASSPKSDSPLHF	TGCGCCAGCAGCCCGAAGAGTGACTCACCCCTCCACTTT
TRBJ2-1	TRBD2	TRBV4-3	.	CASSHILAGGQYNEQFF	TGCGCCAGCAGCCACATACTAGCGGGGGGACAATACAATGAGCAGTTCTTC
TRBJ2-7	.	TRBV5-1	.	CASSLDGAGPYEQYF	TGCGCCAGCAGCTTGGACGGGGCCGGACCCTACGAGCAGTACTTC
TRBJ2-3	.	TRBV13	.	CASSRRVISADTQYF	TGTGCCAGCAGCCGGAGGGTTATAAGCGCAGATACGCAGTATTTT
TRBJ1-6	.	TRBV4-2	.	CASSQDGGTGGRALHF	TGTGCCAGCAGCCAAGATGGAGGGACTGGGGGACGGGCCCTCCACTTT
TRBJ2-3	.	TRBV7-1	.	CASSHQDPGYF	TGTGCCAGCAGCCACCAGGACCCGGGGTATTTT
TRBJ2-6	.	TRBV2	.	CASSGPRSGANVLTF	TGTGCCTCCTCAGGGCCGCGCTCTGGGGCCAACGTCCTGACTTTC
TRBJ1-2	.	TRBV13	.	CASGAGVDGYTF	TGTGCCAGCGGGGCAGGCGTTGATGGCTACACCTTC
TRBJ1-1	.	TRBV19	.	CASSIGAGGPNREAFF	TGTGCCAGTAGTATAGGAGCGGGTGGCCCGAACCGTGAAGCTTTCTTT
TRBJ2-3	TRBD1	TRBV7-6	.	CASSMWTGGTDTQYF	TGTGCCAGCAGCATGTGGACAGGAGGCACAGATACGCAGTATTTT
TRBJ1-6	.	TRBV11-3	.	CASSFRSLISSYNSPLHF	TGTGCCAGCAGCTTCAGGTCTCTCATAAGCTCCTATAATTCACCCCTCCACTTT
TRBJ2-2	.	TRBV29-1	.	CSVGGTGELFF	TGCAGCGTTGGGGGAACCGGGGAGCTGTTTTTT
TRBJ2-7	TRBD1	TRBV7-9	.	CASSRDRGYSYEQYF	TGTGCCAGCAGCCGAGACAGGGGCTACTCCTACGAGCAGTACTTC
TRBJ2-7	.	TRBV6-6	.	CASSYGGSYEQYF	TGTGCCAGCAGTTACGGGGGCTCCTACGAGCAGTACTTC
TRBJ2-1	TRBD2	TRBV19	.	CASNLAGSYNEQFF	TGTGCCAGTAACCTAGCGGGCTCCTACAATGAGCAGTTCTTC
TRBJ1-1	.	TRBV20-1	few	CSATVNTEAFF	TGCAGTGCTACCGTGAACACTGAAGCTTTCTTT
TRBJ2-5	TRBD2	TRBV9	.	CASSVPAGGPVETQYF	TGTGCCAGCAGCGTACCAGCGGGGGGGCCGGTAGAGACCCAGTACTTC
TRBJ2-5	.	TRBV6-6	.	CASSRGTEQETQYF	TGTGCCAGCAGCCGCGGGACAGAACAAGAGACCCAGTACTTC
TRBJ2-7	TRBD1	TRBV6-6	.	CASSWKNRGPYEQYF	TGTGCCAGCAGTTGGAAAAACAGGGGGCCCTACGAGCAGTACTTC
TRBJ2-5	.	TRBV7-9	.	CASSFRETQYF	TGTGCCAGCAGCTTTAGAGAGACCCAGTACTTC
TRBJ2-7	.	TRBV7-9	.	CASSPRTAPAPYEQYF	TGTGCCAGCAGCCCCCGGACAGCCCCAGCCCCCTACGAGCAGTACTTC
TRBJ2-4	TRBD2	TRBV7-8	.	CASSLGLAGGVAKNIQYF	TGTGCCAGCAGCTTAGGACTAGCGGGGGGGGTTGCCAAAAACATTCAGTACTTC
TRBJ1-4	.	TRBV30	few	CAWSVWGNEKLFF	TGTGCCTGGAGTGTGTGGGGGAATGAAAAACTGTTTTTT
TRBJ2-3	TRBD2	TRBV6-4	.	CASSEGRGGSDTQYF	TGTGCCAGCAGTGAGGGGCGGGGGGGCTCCGATACGCAGTATTTT
TRBJ1-3	.	TRBV9	.	CASSVGQGSGNTIYF	TGTGCCAGCAGCGTAGGGCAGGGCTCTGGAAACACCATATATTTT
TRBJ2-1	TRBD1	TRBV9	.	CASSLTGDEQFF	TGTGCCAGCAGCCTAACAGGGGATGAGCAGTTCTTC
TRBJ2-7	.	TRBV9	.	CASSAQGGGREQYF	TGTGCCAGCAGCGCACAGGGGGGGGGTAGGGAGCAGTACTTC
TRBJ2-7	TRBD1	TRBV6-5	few	CASSYSSRGSEQYF	TGTGCCAGCAGTTACTCGTCCAGGGGGAGCGAGCAGTACTTC
TRBJ1-1	.	TRBV11-2	.	CASSFEGSYTEAFF	TGTGCCAGCAGCTTCGAGGGCTCGTACACTGAAGCTTTCTTT
TRBJ2-7	TRBD1	TRBV5-5	.	CASSLGQGNEQYF	TGTGCCAGCAGCTTGGGACAGGGAAACGAGCAGTACTTC
TRBJ1-5	TRBD1	TRBV7-8	medium-sized	CASSDGQGGNQPQHF	TGTGCCAGCAGCGACGGACAGGGCGGGAATCAGCCCCAGCATTTT
TRBJ2-7	TRBD1	TRBV4-3	.	CASSPGTGGSEQYF	TGCGCCAGCAGCCCTGGGACAGGGGGTAGCGAGCAGTACTTC
TRBJ1-5	TRBD1	TRBV7-9	few	CASSLAQGGGNQPQHF	TGTGCCAGCAGCTTAGCGCAGGGGGGAGGCAATCAGCCCCAGCATTTT
TRBJ1-5	.	TRBV4-1	.	CASSQVDGSNQPQHF	TGCGCCAGCAGCCAAGTGGACGGGAGCAATCAGCCCCAGCATTTT
TRBJ1-6	TRBD1	TRBV9	.	CASSPGGGIGANNSPLHF	TGTGCCAGCAGCCCAGGGGGCGGGATAGGGGCAAATAATTCACCCCTCCACTTT
TRBJ1-2	TRBD1	TRBV19	.	CASSIGTEQPMDYTF	TGTGCCAGTAGTATTGGGACAGAACAGCCTATGGACTACACCTTC
TRBJ1-1	.	TRBV7-8	few	CASSSIGKAFF	TGTGCCAGCAGCTCAATAGGGAAAGCTTTCTTT
TRBJ2-7	TRBD2	TRBV19	.	CASSMASGHDYEQYF	TGTGCCAGTAGTATGGCTAGCGGACACGACTACGAGCAGTACTTC
TRBJ1-3	.	TRBV5-4	.	CASSVGRSSGNTIYF	TGTGCCAGCAGCGTGGGACGTAGCTCTGGAAACACCATATATTTT
TRBJ2-7	TRBD1	TRBV19	.	CATGDRGLYEQYF	TGTGCCACCGGGGACAGGGGGCTGTACGAGCAGTACTTC
TRBJ1-4	TRBD1	TRBV4-3	.	CASSPGTGQRNEKLFF	TGCGCCAGCAGCCCTGGGACAGGACAACGTAATGAAAAACTGTTTTTT